This T cell receptor beta chain came from a study of T cell repertoires in cytomegalovirus infection (dated by TCRdb to between 2018 and 2021). About the full investigation: The peptide stimulations were aimed at well-studied HLA-B-restricted epitopes as well as recently identified HLA-C-restricted CMV epitopes, whose presentation resists viral immunomodulation. Because public TCR beta signatures pointed to carriage of CMV infection together with the matching HLA type, the HLA type of each donor mattered for the analysis. Paper-wide results and their limitations: Cumulative frequency of public TCR beta family members discriminated carriers of CMV infection plus the relevant HLA type in this cohort and an independent approximately 350-donor cohort. In the ex vivo response, HLA-C-restricted CMV-specific TCR beta clonotypes were dominant, and in two of eight donors the single most frequent clonotype came from this HLA-C-restricted group.

The intended sense of this specimen's treatment or condition label: in vitro stimulation with specific CMV peptide epitopes to enrich CMV-specific T cells. The sequencer was an Illumina HiSeq 1500. TCRdb handled the public reads itself, with Q25 trimming in fastp and clone calling in MiXCR, and kept productive beta chains. Each record represents a unique CDR3 protein, reported with the most common genes and DNA among its rows. For this sample there are 830,000 or so distinct CDR3 sequences; 32% appear just once. The ten most abundant clones make up about an eighth of the sample. This clonotype was recorded a few times. The clone's antigen remains unknown. No base quality values were provided; no much bigger clone lies one nucleotide off. V is cut back by 4 bases and J by 0 bases, with 15 bases in the junction unmatched. CDR1 SGHRS and CDR2 YFSETQ are derived from the germline V gene. The CDR3 goes from the cysteine to the phenylalanine over 18 residues. The sequence is cut down to CDR3 DNA, 54 bases in frame from base 1.

The sequencing here drew on cultured CD8+ T cells from PBMCs, taken from culture after CMV antigen stimulation. Recombination connected TRBV5-1 to TRBJ1-1, with 7 middle bases fitting TRBD1. This clonotype was sampled from a human donor in good health (CMV status not recorded). Some clones in this sample may be carry-over from other donors' samples. DNA sequence: TGCGCCAGCAGCGAGGAATCGGAGACAGGGCTGTTGAACACTGAAGCTTTCTTT. Translated, this gives CASSEESETGLLNTEAFF.